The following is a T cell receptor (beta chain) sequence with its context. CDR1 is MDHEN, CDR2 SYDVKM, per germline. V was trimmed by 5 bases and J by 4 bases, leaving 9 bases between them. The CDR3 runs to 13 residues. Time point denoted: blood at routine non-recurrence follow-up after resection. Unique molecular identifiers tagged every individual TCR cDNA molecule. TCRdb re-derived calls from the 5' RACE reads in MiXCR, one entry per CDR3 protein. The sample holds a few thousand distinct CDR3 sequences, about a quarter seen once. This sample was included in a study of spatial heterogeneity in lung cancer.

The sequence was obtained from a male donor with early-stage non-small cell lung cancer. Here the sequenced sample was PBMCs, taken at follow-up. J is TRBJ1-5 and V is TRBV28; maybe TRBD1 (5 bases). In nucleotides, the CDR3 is TGTGCCAGCAGTCCGACAGTAAATCAGCCCCAGCATTTT. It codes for CASSPTVNQPQHF.